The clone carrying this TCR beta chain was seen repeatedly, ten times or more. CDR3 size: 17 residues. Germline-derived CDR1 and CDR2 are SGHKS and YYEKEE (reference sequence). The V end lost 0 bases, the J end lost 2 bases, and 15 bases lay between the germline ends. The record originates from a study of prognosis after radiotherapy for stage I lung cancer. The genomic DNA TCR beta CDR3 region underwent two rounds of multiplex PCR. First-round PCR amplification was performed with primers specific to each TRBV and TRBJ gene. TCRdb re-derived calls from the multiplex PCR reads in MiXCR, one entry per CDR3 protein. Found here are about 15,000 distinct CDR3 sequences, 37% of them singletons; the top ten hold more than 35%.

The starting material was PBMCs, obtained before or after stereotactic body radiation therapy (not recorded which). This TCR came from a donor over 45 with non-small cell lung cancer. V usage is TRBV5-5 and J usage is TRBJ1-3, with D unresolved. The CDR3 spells CASSLEVRPWTGNTIYF. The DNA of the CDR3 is TGTGCCAGCAGCTTGGAGGTTCGCCCCTGGACTGGAAACACCATATATTTT.